This T cell receptor (beta chain) stems from a study of vaccination effects on CD4 cells after COVID-19. Study results and limitations: Few convalescent patients and no early post-infection timepoints were included in the study. At late timepoints after vaccination, vaccine- and infection-induced clones shrank markedly. After vaccination of healthy people, only 1 of 255 vaccine-induced clones cross-reacted with common cold coronaviruses.

About this clone itself: Its antigen is undetermined.

Only in-frame clones appear in the TCRdb table, and some are missing; sequencing was by immunoSEQ multiplex PCR. The sample lists 67,000 or so clones; over 65% were seen once. Viral peptide pools were used in the ViraFEST assay to expand antigen-specific CD4+ T cells, and sequencing came afterward. Around day 10 of culture, CD4+ T cells were separated out. Vaccine recipients had no previous SARS-CoV-2 infection; their nucleocapsid antibodies were negative. A half-volume exchange with IL-2 medium occurred on days 3 and 7. The clonotype comes from a human donor who received a COVID-19 vaccine. The sample consisted of CD4+ T cells from PBMCs cultured with HCoV-OC43 spike peptides, taken before COVID-19 vaccination. Subset: HCoV-OC43 spike overlapping peptide pool stimulation.

The CDR3 DNA sequence: TGTGCCAGCAGCTGGGCACAGCGATACACCGGGGAGCTGTTTTTT. Translating gives CASSWAQRYTGELFF. This sequence joins TRBV7-2 and TRBJ2-2; D gene uncertain. V was trimmed by 4 bases and J by 3 bases, leaving 12 bases between them. The CDR3 runs 15 residues. CDR1 SGHTA and CDR2 FQGNSA come from the germline V gene.